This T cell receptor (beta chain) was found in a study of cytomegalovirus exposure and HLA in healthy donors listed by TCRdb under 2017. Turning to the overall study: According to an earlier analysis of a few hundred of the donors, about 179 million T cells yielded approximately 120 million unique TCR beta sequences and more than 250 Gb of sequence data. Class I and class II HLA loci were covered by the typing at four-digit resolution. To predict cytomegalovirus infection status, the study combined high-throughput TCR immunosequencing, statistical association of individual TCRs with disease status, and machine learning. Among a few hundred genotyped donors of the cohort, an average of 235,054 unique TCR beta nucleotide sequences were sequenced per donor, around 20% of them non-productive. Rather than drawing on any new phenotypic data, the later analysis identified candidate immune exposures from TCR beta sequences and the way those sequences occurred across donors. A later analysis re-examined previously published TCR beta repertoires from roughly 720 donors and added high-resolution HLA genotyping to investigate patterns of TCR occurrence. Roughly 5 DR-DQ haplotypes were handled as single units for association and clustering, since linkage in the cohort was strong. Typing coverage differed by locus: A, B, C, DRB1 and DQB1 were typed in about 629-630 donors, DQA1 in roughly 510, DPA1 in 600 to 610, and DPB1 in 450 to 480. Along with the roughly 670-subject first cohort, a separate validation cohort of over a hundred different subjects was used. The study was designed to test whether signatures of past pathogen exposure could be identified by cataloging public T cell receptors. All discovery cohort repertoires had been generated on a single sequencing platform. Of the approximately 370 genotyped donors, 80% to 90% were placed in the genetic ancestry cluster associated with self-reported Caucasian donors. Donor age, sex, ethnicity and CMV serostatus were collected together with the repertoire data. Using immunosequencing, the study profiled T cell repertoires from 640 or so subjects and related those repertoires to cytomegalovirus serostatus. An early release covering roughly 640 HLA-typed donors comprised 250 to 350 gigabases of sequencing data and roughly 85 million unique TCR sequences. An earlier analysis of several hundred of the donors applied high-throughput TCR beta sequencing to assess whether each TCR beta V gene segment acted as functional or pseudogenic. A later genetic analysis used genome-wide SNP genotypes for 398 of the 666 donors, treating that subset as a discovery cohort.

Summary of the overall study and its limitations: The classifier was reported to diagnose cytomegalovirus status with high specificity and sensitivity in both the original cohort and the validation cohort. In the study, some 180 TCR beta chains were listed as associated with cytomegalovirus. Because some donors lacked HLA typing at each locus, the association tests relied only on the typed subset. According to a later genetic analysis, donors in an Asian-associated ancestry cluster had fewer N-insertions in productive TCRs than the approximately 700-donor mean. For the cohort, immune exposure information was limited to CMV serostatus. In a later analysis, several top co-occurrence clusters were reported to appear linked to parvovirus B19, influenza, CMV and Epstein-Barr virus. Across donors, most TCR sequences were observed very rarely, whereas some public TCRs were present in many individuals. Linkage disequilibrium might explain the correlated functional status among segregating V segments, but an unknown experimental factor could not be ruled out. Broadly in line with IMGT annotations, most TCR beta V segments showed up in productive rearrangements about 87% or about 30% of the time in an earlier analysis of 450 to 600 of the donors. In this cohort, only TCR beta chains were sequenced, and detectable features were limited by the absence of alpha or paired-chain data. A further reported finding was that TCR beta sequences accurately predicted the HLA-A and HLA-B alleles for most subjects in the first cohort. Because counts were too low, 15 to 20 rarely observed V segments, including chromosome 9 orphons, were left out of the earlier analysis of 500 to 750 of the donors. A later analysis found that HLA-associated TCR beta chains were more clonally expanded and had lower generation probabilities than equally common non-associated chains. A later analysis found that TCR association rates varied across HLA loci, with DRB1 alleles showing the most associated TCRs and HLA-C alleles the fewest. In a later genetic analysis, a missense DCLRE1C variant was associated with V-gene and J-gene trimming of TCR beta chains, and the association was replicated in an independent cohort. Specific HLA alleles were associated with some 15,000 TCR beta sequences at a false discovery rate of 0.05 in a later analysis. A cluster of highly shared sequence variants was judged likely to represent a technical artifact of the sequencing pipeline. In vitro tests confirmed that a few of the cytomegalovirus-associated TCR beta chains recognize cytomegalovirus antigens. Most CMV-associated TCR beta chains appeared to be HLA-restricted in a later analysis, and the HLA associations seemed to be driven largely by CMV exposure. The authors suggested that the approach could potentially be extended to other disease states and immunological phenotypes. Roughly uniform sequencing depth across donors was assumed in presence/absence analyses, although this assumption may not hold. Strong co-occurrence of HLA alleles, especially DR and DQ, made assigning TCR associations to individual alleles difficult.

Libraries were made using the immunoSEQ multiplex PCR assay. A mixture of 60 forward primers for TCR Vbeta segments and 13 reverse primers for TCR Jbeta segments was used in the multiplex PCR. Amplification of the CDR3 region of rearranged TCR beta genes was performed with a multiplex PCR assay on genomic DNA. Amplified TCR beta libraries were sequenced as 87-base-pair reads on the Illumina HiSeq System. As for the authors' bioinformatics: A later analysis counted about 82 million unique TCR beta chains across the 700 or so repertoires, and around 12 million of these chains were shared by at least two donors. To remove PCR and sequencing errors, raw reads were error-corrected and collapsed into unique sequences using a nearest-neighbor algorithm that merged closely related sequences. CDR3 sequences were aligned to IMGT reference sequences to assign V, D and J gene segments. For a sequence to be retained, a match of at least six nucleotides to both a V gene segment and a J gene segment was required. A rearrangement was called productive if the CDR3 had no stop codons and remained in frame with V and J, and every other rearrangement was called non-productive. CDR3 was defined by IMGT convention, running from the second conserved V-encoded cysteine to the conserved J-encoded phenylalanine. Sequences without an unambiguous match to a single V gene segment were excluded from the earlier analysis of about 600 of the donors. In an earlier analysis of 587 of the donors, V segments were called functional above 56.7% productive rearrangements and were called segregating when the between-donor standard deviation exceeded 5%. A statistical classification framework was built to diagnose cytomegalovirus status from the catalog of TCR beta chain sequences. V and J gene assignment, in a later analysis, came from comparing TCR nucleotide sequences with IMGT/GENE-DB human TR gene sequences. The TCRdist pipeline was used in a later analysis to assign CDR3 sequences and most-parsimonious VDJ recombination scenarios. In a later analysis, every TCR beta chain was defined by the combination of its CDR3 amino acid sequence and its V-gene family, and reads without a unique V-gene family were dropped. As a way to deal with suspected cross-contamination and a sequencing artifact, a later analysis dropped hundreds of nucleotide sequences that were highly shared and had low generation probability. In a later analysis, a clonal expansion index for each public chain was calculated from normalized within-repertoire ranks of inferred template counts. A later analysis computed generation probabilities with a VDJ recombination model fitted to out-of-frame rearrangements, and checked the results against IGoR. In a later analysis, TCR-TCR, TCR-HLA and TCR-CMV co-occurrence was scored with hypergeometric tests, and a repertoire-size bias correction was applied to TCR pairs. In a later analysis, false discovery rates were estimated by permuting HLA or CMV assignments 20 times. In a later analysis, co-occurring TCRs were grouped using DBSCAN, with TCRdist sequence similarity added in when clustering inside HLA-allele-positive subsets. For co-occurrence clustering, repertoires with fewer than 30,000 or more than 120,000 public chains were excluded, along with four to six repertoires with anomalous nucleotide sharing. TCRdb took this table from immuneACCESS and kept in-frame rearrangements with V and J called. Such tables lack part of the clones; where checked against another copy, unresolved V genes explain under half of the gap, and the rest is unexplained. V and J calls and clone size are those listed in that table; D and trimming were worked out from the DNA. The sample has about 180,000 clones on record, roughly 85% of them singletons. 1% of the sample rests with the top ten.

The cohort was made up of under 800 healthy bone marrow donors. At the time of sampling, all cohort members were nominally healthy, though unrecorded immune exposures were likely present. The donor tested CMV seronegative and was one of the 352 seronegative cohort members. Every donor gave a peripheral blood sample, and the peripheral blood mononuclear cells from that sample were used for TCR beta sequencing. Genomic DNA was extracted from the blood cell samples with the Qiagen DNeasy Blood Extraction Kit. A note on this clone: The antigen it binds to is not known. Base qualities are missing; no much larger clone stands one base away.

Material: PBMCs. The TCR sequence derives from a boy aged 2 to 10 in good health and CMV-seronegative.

The DNA reads as follows: TGTGCCAGTAGTATAGACCAAGTCAGGGACTCCTACGAGCAGTACTTC. Translated, it gives CASSIDQVRDSYEQYF. Here the chain combines TRBV19 and TRBJ2-7; TRBD1 might be the D gene, on 5 matching bases. Taken from cysteine to phenylalanine, the CDR3 has 16 residues. The DNA shown is the 48-base CDR3, in frame from base 1. Taken from the germline V gene (reference sequence), the CDR1 and CDR2 loops are LNHDA and SQIVND. The V and J ends are trimmed by 0 bases and 0 bases, leaving 12 bases between them.